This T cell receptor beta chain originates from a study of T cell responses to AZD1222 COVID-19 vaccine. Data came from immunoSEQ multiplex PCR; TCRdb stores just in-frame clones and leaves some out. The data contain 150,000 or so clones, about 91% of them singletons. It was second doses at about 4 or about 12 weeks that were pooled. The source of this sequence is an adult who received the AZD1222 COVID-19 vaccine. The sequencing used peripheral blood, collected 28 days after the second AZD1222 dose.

The CDR3 here is CASSLTGPNQPQHF. The CDR3 bases are TGTGCCAGCAGCTTAACAGGGCCTAATCAGCCCCAGCATTTT. The J gene is TRBJ1-5, the V gene TRBV7-2, with D perhaps matching TRBD1 (6 bases). V lost 2 bases, J lost 4 bases, and 9 bases lay in between. The germline V gene encodes CDR1 SGHTA and CDR2 FQGNSA. This CDR3 has 14 residues.